This T cell receptor (beta chain) was sequenced for a study of T cells after yellow fever vaccination. Germline CDR1 and CDR2: SNHLY and FYNNEI. The V and J ends lost 11 bases and 4 bases, in that order; junction bases with no gene match: 4. The CDR3 has 11 residues. TCRdb re-analysed the 5' RACE reads in MiXCR, keeping a single row per CDR3 protein. This sample has 610,000 or so distinct CDR3 sequences; 12% occur once, and the top ten carry around 14%. The sequencing here drew on PBMCs, taken on the day of the yellow fever booster vaccination. The origin of this receptor is a man in his thirties or forties who received the YFV17D yellow fever vaccine. The J gene is TRBJ2-5, the V gene TRBV2; 7 nucleotides line up with TRBD1. Here the CDR3 DNA reads TGTGCCGACAGGGTTGGAGAGACCCAGTACTTC. Protein sequence: CADRVGETQYF.